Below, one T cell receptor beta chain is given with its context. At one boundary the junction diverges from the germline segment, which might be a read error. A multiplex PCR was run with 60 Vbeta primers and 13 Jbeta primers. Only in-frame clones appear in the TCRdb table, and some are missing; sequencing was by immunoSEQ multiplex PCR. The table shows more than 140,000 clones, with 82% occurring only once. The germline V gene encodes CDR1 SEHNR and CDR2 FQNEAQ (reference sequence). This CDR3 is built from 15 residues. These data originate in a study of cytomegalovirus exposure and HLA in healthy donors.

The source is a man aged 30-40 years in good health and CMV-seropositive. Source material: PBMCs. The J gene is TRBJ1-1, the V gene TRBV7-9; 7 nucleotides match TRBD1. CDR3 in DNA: TGTTCCAGCAGCTTACGCGAGGGGGCGAACACTGAAGCTTTCTTT. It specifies CSSSLREGANTEAFF. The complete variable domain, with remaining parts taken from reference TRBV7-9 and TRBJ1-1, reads DTGVSQNPRHKITKRGQNVTFRCDPISEHNRLYWYRQTLGQGPEFLTYFQNEAQLEKSRLLSDRFSAERPKGSFSTLEIQRTEQGDSAMYLCSSSLREGANTEAFFGQGTRLTVV.